This TCR beta chain comes out of a study of blood T cell repertoires in COVID-19. Study in general: PBMCs, B-cell-depleted T cells, or T cells were the source of the cDNA or gDNA that made up the material.

V was trimmed by 0 bases and J by 8 bases, leaving 17 bases between them. Germline CDR1 LGHNA, CDR2 YSLEER. This CDR3 spans 16 amino acids. This clone was counted only a few times. Generated by immunoSEQ multiplex PCR, the TCRdb table keeps only in-frame clones and is missing some. The data hold 65,000 to 90,000 clones, with about four fifths observed a single time. The TCR comes from a human donor in a cohort sampled during active COVID-19. The specimen was peripheral blood. The chain combines TRBV4-3 with TRBJ2-1; possibly TRBD2 for D (7 bases). This CDR3 reads CASSQDPGRGGDEQFF. The CDR3, as DNA: TGCGCCAGCAGCCAAGATCCAGGCAGGGGAGGGGATGAGCAGTTCTTC.